What follows are 30 T cell receptor beta chains derived from one specimen sequenced in a study of somatic mutations in cytotoxic T cells in rheumatoid arthritis. The data were produced by immunoSEQ multiplex PCR, yet TCRdb's version contains in-frame clones alone and is incomplete. The sample shows roughly 14,000 clones, about 69% of them seen only once. The specimen sequenced was CD8+ T cells sorted from blood. Receptors originate from an adult with rheumatoid arthritis.

This chain joins TRBV6-1 and TRBJ2-7; perhaps D is TRBD1 or TRBD2 (5 bases each). V shed 2 bases and J shed 7 bases, with 18 bases lying between them. The CDR3 covers 15 residues. Germline V lookup: CDR1 MNHNS, CDR2 SASEGT. The DNA for the CDR3 is TGTGCCAGCAGTGAAAAGGGGACCGGAGGATGGGAGCAGTACTTC. This gives the protein CASSEKGTGGWEQYF.

This clone is medium-sized in the sample. The chain carries TRBV27 and TRBJ2-1; D is ambiguous. The V end lost 3 bases, the J end lost 8 bases, and 14 bases lay between the germline ends. CDR3 size: 14 residues. Germline lookup yields CDR1 MNHEY and CDR2 SMNVEV (reference sequence). CDR3 protein: CASSFSPRVDEQFF. The CDR3 DNA sequence: TGTGCCAGCAGTTTTTCTCCTAGGGTCGATGAGCAGTTCTTC.

The chain employs TRBV13 and TRBJ2-5; 8 nucleotides agree with TRBD2. The CDR3 spans 14 residues. With 5 bases clipped from V and 5 bases from J, the junction kept 7 bases outside the gene matches. Germline V lookup: CDR1 PRHDT, CDR2 FYEKMQ (reference sequence). CDR3 loop: CASSEKAGVETQYF. The CDR3 coding sequence is TGTGCCAGCAGCGAAAAAGCGGGAGTTGAGACCCAGTACTTC.

The genes are TRBV5-1 and TRBJ1-2, with D perhaps TRBD1 (5 bases). Trimming shortened V by 5 bases and J by 4 bases, and 12 bases separated the two germline ends. The CDR3 runs 13 residues. The V gene's germline CDR1 is SGHRS and CDR2 YFSETQ. The CDR3 region is CASRETGGYGYTF. The CDR3 bases are TGCGCCAGCAGGGAAACGGGGGGCTATGGCTACACCTTC.

The chain joins TRBV5-4 to TRBJ2-2; D may be TRBD2 (5 bases). The CDR3 contains 13 residues. Per the germline V gene, CDR1 is SGHNT and CDR2 is YYREEE (reference sequence). V lost 7 bases and J lost 8, with 15 bases in between. CDR3 coding DNA: TGTGCCAGCCAAACTAGTTTTGCTGGGGAGCTGTTTTTT. It codes for CASQTSFAGELFF.

This chain joins TRBV7-8 and TRBJ2-5, with D uncertain. The length of the CDR3 is 13 residues. V lost 2 bases to trimming and J lost 1 base, with 5 bases between them. Germline CDR1 is SGHVS and CDR2 is FQNEAQ. Here the CDR3 reads CASSLLGQETQYF. CDR3 DNA: TGTGCCAGCAGCTTATTAGGCCAAGAGACCCAGTACTTC.

The sample holds a few counts of this clone. V is TRBV27 and J is TRBJ2-7; 7 bases match TRBD2. This CDR3 spans 15 amino acids. The ends lost 6 bases at V and 2 bases at J; junction bases unmatched: 10. Germline V gives CDR1 MNHEY, CDR2 SMNVEV (reference sequence). The CDR3, as DNA: TGTGCCAGCAGCTGGGGGACGGGAGGCACCTACGAGCAGTACTTC. Its translation is CASSWGTGGTYEQYF.

The genes are TRBV5-4 and TRBJ1-1, with D uncertain. The CDR3 has 12 residues. Trimming pared 4 bases from V and 8 bases from J, leaving 12 bases between. CDR1 and CDR2 from the germline V gene are SGHNT and YYREEE (reference sequence). CDR3 sequence: CASSGPYLEAFF. DNA for the CDR3: TGTGCCAGCAGCGGACCTTACTTAGAAGCTTTCTTT.

The chain couples TRBV7-9 to TRBJ2-7, with 7 bases lining up with TRBD2. This CDR3 contains 14 residues. Germline-derived CDR1 and CDR2 are SEHNR and FQNEAQ (reference sequence). The ends lost 4 bases at V and 3 bases at J; junction bases unmatched: 6. The CDR3 nucleotides read TGTGCCAGCAGCTCCCCCCGGGACTACTACGAGCAGTACTTC. Encoded protein: CASSSPRDYYEQYF.

The rearrangement links TRBV4-1 to TRBJ1-4; D gene ambiguous. The V end lost 3 bases, the J end lost 0 bases, and 23 bases lay between the germline ends. The CDR3 contains 20 residues. CDR1 is MGHRA, CDR2 YSYEKL, per germline. Written as DNA, the CDR3 is TGCGCCAGCAGCCACCCAAGGCGGACGGCCCCCTTTCCAACTAATGAAAAACTGTTTTTT. Translation: CASSHPRRTAPFPTNEKLFF.

The chain recombines TRBV7-2 with TRBJ2-7; D is uncertain. CDR1 is SGHTA, CDR2 FQGNSA, per germline. Trimming removed 5 bases at V and 3 bases at J, with 11 bases between. CDR3 length equals 13 residues. CDR3 sequence reads: CASSPRLNYEQYF. As DNA, the CDR3 is TGTGCCAGCAGCCCCCGACTTAACTACGAGCAGTACTTC.

The chain uses TRBV7-9 and TRBJ2-3, with TRBD2 matching 9 bases. After removal of 3 bases from V and 4 bases from J, the junction contained 5 bases not matched to a gene. The CDR3 spans 15 residues. The germline CDR1 and CDR2 sequences are SEHNR and FQNEAQ (reference sequence). This chain's CDR3 is CASSLTSGVPDTQYF. The CDR3 DNA reads as TGTGCCAGCAGCTTGACTAGCGGCGTCCCAGATACGCAGTATTTT.

This chain connects TRBV4-1 to TRBJ2-7; the D is unclear. The CDR3 runs 12 residues. Looked up from germline, CDR1 is MGHRA and CDR2 is YSYEKL. Between the trimmed V and J ends, which lost 7 bases and 7 bases, there was a span of 14 bases. CDR3 coding DNA: TGCGCCAGCAAAGGGCCCCATGAAGAGCAGTACTTC. Amino acid sequence: CASKGPHEEQYF.

This rearrangement joins TRBV28 to TRBJ1-5; D may be TRBD1 (5 bases). V was clipped by 6 bases and J by 3 bases, with 18 bases between them. Germline assignment: CDR1 MDHEN and CDR2 SYDVKM. This CDR3 spans 16 amino acids. CDR3 in DNA: TGTGCCAGCAGGAAAAGGGTAGGGGTTTTCAATCAGCCCCAGCATTTT. Translating it yields CASRKRVGVFNQPQHF. The whole variable domain, filled in from reference TRBV28 and TRBJ1-5, reads DVKVTQSSRYLVKRTGEKVFLECVQDMDHENMFWYRQDPGLGLRLIYFSYDVKMKEKGDIPEGYSVSREKKERFSLILESASTNQTSMYLCASRKRVGVFNQPQHFGDGTRLSIL.

This clone came up a few times. CDR3 loop: CASSSSGGDFYEQYF. The CDR3 DNA follows: TGTGCCAGCAGTTCTAGCGGGGGGGATTTCTACGAGCAGTACTTC. This rearrangement joins TRBV2 to TRBJ2-7, with 12 bases lining up with TRBD2. V shed 5 bases, J shed 3 bases, and the junction held 5 bases outside the gene matches. CDR1 SNHLY and CDR2 FYNNEI come from the germline V gene. CDR3 length: 15 residues.

The V and J genes are TRBV4-1 and TRBJ2-6; D is ambiguous. The CDR3 loop spans 14 amino acids. Germline lookup yields CDR1 MGHRA and CDR2 YSYEKL. V was trimmed by 2 bases and J by 1 base, leaving 3 bases between them. The CDR3 loop is CASSQRSGANVLTF. In DNA form, the CDR3 reads TGCGCCAGCAGCCAAAGGTCTGGGGCCAACGTCCTGACTTTC.

The chain has TRBV9 and TRBJ1-3; D remains unclear. Germline V gives CDR1 SGDLS, CDR2 YYNGEE. V lost 0 bases to trimming and J lost 0 bases, with 7 bases between them. CDR3 length: 15 residues. DNA for the CDR3: TGTGCCAGCAGCGTAGAACACACCTCTGGAAACACCATATATTTT. Translation: CASSVEHTSGNTIYF. The variable domain in full, completed from reference TRBV9 and TRBJ1-3, reads DSGVTQTPKHLITATGQRVTLRCSPRSGDLSVYWYQQSLDQGLQFLIQYYNGEERAKGNILERFSAQQFPDLHSELNLSSLELGDSALYFCASSVEHTSGNTIYFGEGSWLTVV.

The gene calls are TRBV2 and TRBJ1-1, with D uncertain. Deletions cut 3 bases from V and 1 base from J, with 12 bases between. This CDR3 contains 15 residues. From germline, CDR1 is SNHLY and CDR2 FYNNEI. For the CDR3, the DNA is TGTGCCAGCAGTGAGGCGGCTTTGGGGAACACTGAAGCTTTCTTT. It yields the protein CASSEAALGNTEAFF.

CDR3 coding DNA: TGTGCCAGCCCGGGACAGGGGGCCACCGGGGAGCTGTTTTTT. This codes for CASPGQGATGELFF. The chain uses TRBV6-1 and TRBJ2-2; TRBD1 agrees at 12 bases. The CDR3 is 14 amino acids. V shed 8 bases and J 4 bases; nucleotides not matched to a gene: 2. Germline values: CDR1 MNHNS, CDR2 SASEGT.

The chain combines TRBV5-5 with TRBJ2-5, with 12 positions matching TRBD2. The junction had 6 bases not matched to a gene; V was cut back by 5 bases and J by 1 base. CDR1 is SGHKS and CDR2 is YYEKEE in the germline V gene (reference sequence). CDR3 length: 16 amino acids. The CDR3 protein is CASSLGLAGIQETQYF. CDR3 nucleotide sequence: TGTGCCAGCAGTCTCGGACTAGCGGGAATCCAAGAGACCCAGTACTTC.

The rearrangement uses TRBV11-2 and TRBJ2-7; D may be TRBD2 (5 bases). The CDR3 contains 14 residues. Trimming removed 1 base from V and 0 bases from J, with 7 bases in between. The germline V gene has CDR1 SGHAT and CDR2 FQNNGV. CDR3 coding DNA: TGTGCCAGCAGCTTAGCGGGGAGCTCCTACGAGCAGTACTTC. Translating gives CASSLAGSSYEQYF. Full variable domain (remainder filled in from reference TRBV11-2 and TRBJ2-7): EAGVAQSPRYKIIEKRQSVAFWCNPISGHATLYWYQQILGQGPKLLIQFQNNGVVDDSQLPKDRFSAERLKGVDSTLKIQPAKLEDSAVYLCASSLAGSSYEQYFGPGTRLTVT.

Worth noting for this clone: Additional DNA sequences in this sample encode the identical CDR3. V is TRBV4-2 and J is TRBJ1-2; unclear D gene. CDR1 is LGHNA and CDR2 is YNFKEQ in the germline V gene. Trimming took off 3 bases at V and 6 bases at J, with 14 bases between the two ends. The CDR3 has 14 amino acids. As DNA, the CDR3 is TGTGCCAGCAGCCACAGTATGGCCGAAGATGGCTACACCTTC. Translation gives CASSHSMAEDGYTF.

J is TRBJ2-5 and V is TRBV13, with TRBD2 identical over 12 bases. With 3 bases clipped from V and 3 bases from J, the junction kept 2 bases outside the gene matches. The germline V gene has CDR1 PRHDT and CDR2 FYEKMQ (reference sequence). The CDR3 has 15 residues. The CDR3 protein is CASSFRTSGEETQYF. The CDR3 coding sequence is TGTGCCAGCAGCTTCCGGACTAGCGGGGAAGAGACCCAGTACTTC.

The V and J genes are TRBV5-1 and TRBJ2-7, with 8 nucleotides matching TRBD1. Germline V gene lookup returns CDR1 SGHRS and CDR2 YFSETQ. The trim removed 3 bases at V and 6 bases at J, leaving 8 bases unmatched. The CDR3 is 14 residues long. CDR3 amino acids: CASSSRTGSVEQYF. The CDR3, as DNA: TGCGCCAGCAGCTCGAGGACAGGGTCCGTCGAGCAGTACTTC.

The chain combines TRBV2 with TRBJ2-7; TRBD2 matches 11 bases. Per germline, CDR1 SNHLY and CDR2 FYNNEI. Trimming cost V 6 bases and J 6 bases; bases outside gene matches: 7. The CDR3 totals 14 residues. For the CDR3, the DNA is TGTGCCAGCAGAGAACTAGCGGGAGAAAGCGAGCAGTACTTC. This sequence encodes CASRELAGESEQYF.

V and J are TRBV27 and TRBJ2-7; TRBD1 agrees at 8 bases. Germline-derived CDR1 and CDR2 are MNHEY and SMNVEV (reference sequence). The V and J ends lost 4 bases and 5 bases, in that order; junction bases with no gene match: 10. CDR3 length: 15 residues. CDR3 region: CASSSSFRGLNEQYF. In nucleotides, the CDR3 is TGTGCCAGCAGTTCCAGTTTCAGGGGGCTTAACGAGCAGTACTTC.

This clone came up a few times. This chain connects TRBV7-9 to TRBJ2-7; D call uncertain. This CDR3 comprises 14 residues. Trimming cost V 5 bases and J 3 bases, with 14 bases left between them. Germline lookup yields CDR1 SEHNR and CDR2 FQNEAQ (reference sequence). For the CDR3, the DNA is TGTGCCAGCAGCATACCTGGACGGAACTACGAGCAGTACTTC. It encodes CASSIPGRNYEQYF.

The rearrangement links TRBV7-8 to TRBJ1-6; TRBD1 aligns across 8 bases. The CDR3 length is 15 residues. Per the germline V gene, CDR1 is SGHVS and CDR2 is FQNEAQ. Trimming took 5 bases from V and 8 from J; bases not matched to a gene: 8. CDR3 sequence (DNA): TGTGCCAGCAGCAATGTCCCGGGACAGGATTCACCCCTCCACTTT. Protein product: CASSNVPGQDSPLHF.

The genes are TRBV7-6 and TRBJ1-1, with TRBD1 identical over 8 bases. This CDR3 contains 16 residues. Germline CDR1 is SGHVS and CDR2 is FNYEAQ. V gave up 3 bases and J gave up 3 bases; unmatched junction bases: 9. The CDR3 here is CASSFTGGVGDTEAFF. CDR3 nucleotides: TGTGCCAGCAGCTTCACAGGGGGTGTAGGGGACACTGAAGCTTTCTTT.

The chain carries TRBV9 and TRBJ2-5; D gene uncertain. The germline gives CDR1 SGDLS, CDR2 YYNGEE. CDR3 size: 14 residues. Trimming cost V 3 bases and J 5 bases, with 14 bases left between them. CDR3 nucleotides: TGTGCCAGCAGCGACGGGCCCGCTGTGGAGACCCAGTACTTC. Its translation: CASSDGPAVETQYF.